These 27 T cell receptor beta chains share one sample of origin, sequenced in a study of patients and donors after allogeneic stem cell transplantation. TCRdb itself ran the RT-PCR reads through MiXCR, one entry per CDR3 protein. This sample carries some 31,000 distinct CDR3 sequences, around 40% of them seen once, and the ten largest clones take about 80%. Sequencing was carried out using blood, either unsorted or a sorted T cell fraction (not recorded which). These receptors originate from a human donor who was either an allogeneic HSCT recipient or a stem cell or donor lymphocyte infusion donor (not recorded which). It is not recorded whose cells these are; they may come from a transplant donor.

In this sample, this clonotype turned up a few times. The chain employs TRBV20-1 and TRBJ2-1, with D perhaps TRBD1 or TRBD2 (5 bases each). Trimming took off 5 bases at V and 1 base at J, with 12 bases between the two ends. Germline V lookup: CDR1 DFQATT, CDR2 SNEGSKA (reference sequence). CDR3 size: 14 residues. The CDR3 region is CSAGTVSSYNEQFF. The CDR3 coding sequence is TGCAGTGCTGGGACGGTATCGTCCTACAATGAGCAGTTCTTC.

This chain links TRBV7-2 with TRBJ1-5, with 7 bases aligning to TRBD1. The CDR3 covers 16 residues. V lost 1 base and J lost 0; bases outside the gene matches: 3. Germline-derived CDR1 and CDR2 are SGHTA and FQGNSA. CDR3 loop: CASSLEGQTSNQPQHF. As DNA, the CDR3 is TGTGCCAGCAGCTTAGAGGGACAGACTAGCAATCAGCCCCAGCATTTT. Combining the CDR3 with reference TRBV7-2 and TRBJ1-5 gives the whole variable domain GAGVSQSPSNKVTEKGKDVELRCDPISGHTALYWYRQSLGQGLEFLIYFQGNSAPDKSGLPSDRFSAERTGGSVSTLTIQRTQQEDSAVYLCASSLEGQTSNQPQHFGDGTRLSIL.

The chain joins TRBV12-3 or TRBV12-4 to TRBJ2-5, with a possible D match to TRBD1 (6 bases). With 5 bases removed from V and 5 bases from J, the gap between germline ends came to 15 bases. This CDR3 spans 14 amino acids. The CDR3 DNA reads TGTGCCAGCAGTCCCCCCGGACAGCCGGAGACCCAGTACTTC. It yields the protein CASSPPGQPETQYF.

The chain combines TRBV7-3 with TRBJ2-1, with a possible D match to TRBD2 (5 bases). V was trimmed by 0 bases and J by 0 bases, leaving 9 bases between them. Germline V gene lookup returns CDR1 SGHTA and CDR2 FQGTGA. This CDR3 region has 16 residues. The CDR3 DNA reads as TGTGCCAGCAGCTTAACGTCCCGGGACTCCTACAATGAGCAGTTCTTC. Translation: CASSLTSRDSYNEQFF.

The V call is TRBV11-3, the J call TRBJ1-1, with a weak D call TRBD1 (5 bases). This CDR3 region has 15 residues. Trimming took off 5 bases at V and 0 bases at J, with 13 bases between the two ends. The germline V gene encodes CDR1 SGHNT and CDR2 YENEEA. CDR3 loop: CASSPTTVMNTEAFF. Written as DNA, the CDR3 is TGTGCCAGCAGCCCAACGACAGTCATGAACACTGAAGCTTTCTTT.

The chain carries TRBV13 and TRBJ2-5, with TRBD2 as a possible D gene (5 bases). This CDR3 region has 14 residues. Per germline, CDR1 PRHDT and CDR2 FYEKMQ (reference sequence). Between the trimmed V and J ends, which lost 5 bases and 4 bases, there was a span of 14 bases. The CDR3 loop reads CASSLVRAGETQYF. The DNA for the CDR3 is TGTGCCAGCAGCCTCGTAAGGGCGGGAGAGACCCAGTACTTC.

In this sample, this clonotype turned up many times. The J gene is TRBJ1-1, the V gene TRBV29-1; D is ambiguous. Germline CDR1 reads SQVTM; CDR2 reads ANQGSEA. Trimming took 6 bases from V and 0 from J, leaving 17 bases between them. CDR3 length: 15 residues. The CDR3 bases are TGCAGCGTCGAAACCGCGACGGGAGTGAACACTGAAGCTTTCTTT. Its translation: CSVETATGVNTEAFF.

The chain uses TRBV5-1 and TRBJ1-1; the D is unclear. CDR3 length: 16 residues. In germline, CDR1 is SGHRS, CDR2 YFSETQ. V was pared by 0 bases and J by 0 bases, with 12 bases between. CDR3 residues: CASSLAESLMNTEAFF. The DNA of the CDR3 is TGCGCCAGCAGCTTGGCGGAGTCCTTAATGAACACTGAAGCTTTCTTT.

This CDR3 reads CATSRTDRDYTDTQYF. CDR3 nucleotide sequence: TGTGCCACCAGCAGAACGGACAGGGATTACACAGATACGCAGTATTTT. The chain employs TRBV15 and TRBJ2-3, with 8 positions matching TRBD1. The CDR3 totals 16 residues. The V segment lost 2 bases and the J segment 2 bases; nucleotides outside the gene matches: 6. The germline CDR1 and CDR2 sequences are LNHNV and YYDKDF (reference sequence).

This chain links TRBV5-6 with TRBJ1-2; D is undetermined. Germline CDR1 reads SGHDT; CDR2 reads YYEEEE. The CDR3 is made up of 16 amino acids. Trimming removed 6 bases from V and 3 bases from J, with 21 bases in between. CDR3 residues: CASTLGPIIGHYGYTF. CDR3 nucleotides: TGTGCCAGCACCCTTGGGCCCATTATAGGGCACTATGGCTACACCTTC. Drawing the rest from reference TRBV5-6 and TRBJ1-2, the complete variable domain is DAGVTQSPTHLIKTRGQQVTLRCSPKSGHDTVSWYQQALGQGPQFIFQYYEEEERQRGNFPDRFSGHQFPNYSSELNVNALLLGDSALYLCASTLGPIIGHYGYTFGSGTRLTVV.

This clonotype was seen only a few times. V gene TRBV29-1 combines with J gene TRBJ2-2; 7 bases line up with TRBD2. The CDR3 length is 14 residues. The V and J ends lost 2 bases and 0 bases, in that order; junction bases with no gene match: 0. The germline V gene has CDR1 SQVTM and CDR2 ANQGSEA. The CDR3 DNA reads TGCAGCGTTGAACTAGCGGCGAACACCGGGGAGCTGTTTTTT. It is translated as CSVELAANTGELFF.

The chain joins TRBV12-3 or TRBV12-4 to TRBJ2-1, with TRBD2 matching over 9 bases. This CDR3 has 14 residues. V lost 2 bases, J lost 9 bases, and 5 bases stayed unmatched. DNA for the CDR3: TGTGCCAGCAGTTTAATACTAGCGGGTGGTGAGCAGTTCTTC. Its protein product is CASSLILAGGEQFF.

A few counts support this clonotype. The chain links TRBV10-3 to TRBJ1-6; D may be TRBD1 (5 bases). Between the trimmed V and J ends, which lost 7 bases and 5 bases, there was a span of 12 bases. The germline CDR1 and CDR2 sequences are ENHRY and SYGVKD. The CDR3 runs 14 residues. The CDR3 DNA reads TGTGCCATCACCAAGACAGAGAATAATTCACCCCTCCACTTT. Translation: CAITKTENNSPLHF.

The rearrangement joins TRBV10-3 to TRBJ2-3; TRBD2 aligns across 11 bases. This CDR3 spans 15 amino acids. CDR1 is ENHRY, CDR2 SYGVKD, per germline. After removal of 11 bases from V and 2 bases from J, the junction contained 9 bases not matched to a gene. CDR3 region: CAAAGTSGSTDTQYF. The CDR3 nucleotides are TGTGCCGCCGCCGGGACTAGCGGATCCACAGATACGCAGTATTTT.

The rearrangement uses TRBV10-1 and TRBJ2-3, with D possibly TRBD2 on 5 matching bases. Per germline, CDR1 WNHNN and CDR2 SYGVQD (reference sequence). With 6 bases removed from V and 1 base from J, the gap between germline ends came to 5 bases. This CDR3 has 12 amino acids. This CDR3 is CASRRGTDTQYF. The CDR3 DNA reads as TGCGCCAGCAGGAGGGGCACAGATACGCAGTATTTT.

In its sample, this clonotype was seen many times. V usage is TRBV30 and J usage is TRBJ1-2; the match to TRBD1 covers 9 bases. Germline CDR1 reads GTSNPN; CDR2 reads SVGIG (reference sequence). The CDR3 length is 13 residues. Trimming at V came to 3 bases and at J to 8 bases, leaving 7 bases not matched to a gene. The CDR3 here is CAWSGGQGWGYTF. Written as DNA, the CDR3 is TGTGCCTGGAGCGGGGGACAGGGATGGGGCTACACCTTC. Variable domain in full (rest from reference TRBV30 and TRBJ1-2): SQTIHQWPATLVQPVGSPLSLECTVEGTSNPNLYWYRQAAGRGLQLLFYSVGIGQISSEVPQNLSASRPQDRQFILSSKKLLLSDSGFYLCAWSGGQGWGYTFGSGTRLTVV.

This clonotype has a handful of counts. This chain connects TRBV12-3 or TRBV12-4 to TRBJ2-3; D possibly uses TRBD1 or TRBD2 (5 bases each). The CDR3 sequence is 12 residues long. V was pared by 1 base and J by 9 bases, with 8 bases between. CDR3 sequence reads: CASSLVRETQYF. The CDR3 DNA follows: TGTGCCAGCAGTTTAGTCAGGGAGACGCAGTATTTT.

On this clonotype: A read error may produce the germline difference seen at one junction end. The chain is built from TRBV7-9 and TRBJ2-7, with D perhaps assigned TRBD1 or TRBD2 (6 bases each). Germline CDR1 and CDR2: SEHNR and FQNEAQ (reference sequence). CDR3 length: 14 residues. CDR3 sequence reads: CDSSFRGLGYEQYF. As DNA, the CDR3 is TGTGACAGCAGCTTTCGGGGGCTAGGCTACGAGCAGTACTTC. Full variable domain (outside the CDR3, taken from reference TRBV7-9 and TRBJ2-7): DTGVSQNPRHKITKRGQNVTFRCDPISEHNRLYWYRQTLGQGPEFLTYFQNEAQLEKSRLLSDRFSAERPKGSFSTLEIQRTEQGDSAMYLCDSSFRGLGYEQYFGPGTRLTVT.

The chain links TRBV7-9 to TRBJ2-5; D is uncertain. The length of the CDR3 is 11 residues. The V and J ends lost 7 bases and 5 bases respectively, with 8 bases between them. Germline V CDR1 and CDR2: SEHNR, FQNEAQ (reference sequence). The CDR3 spells CASMGTETQYF. DNA of the CDR3: TGTGCCAGCATGGGAACGGAGACCCAGTACTTC.

This clonotype was observed at least ten times. V and J are TRBV20-1 and TRBJ1-2, with a possible D match to TRBD1 (5 bases). Germline assignment: CDR1 DFQATT and CDR2 SNEGSKA (reference sequence). Trimming shortened V by 0 bases and J by 7 bases, and 15 bases separated the two germline ends. The CDR3 totals 14 residues. DNA of the CDR3: TGCAGTGCTAGAGATTCCATAGGGGCAGGTGGCTACACCTTC. This codes for CSARDSIGAGGYTF.

The V gene is TRBV11-2, the J gene TRBJ2-3; TRBD2 matches at 7 bases. V gave up 1 base and J gave up 5 bases; unmatched junction bases: 15. Germline CDR1 reads SGHAT; CDR2 reads FQNNGV. The CDR3 loop spans 18 amino acids. The CDR3 is CASSLVGSEAGKVDTQYF. Here the CDR3 DNA reads TGTGCCAGCAGCTTAGTAGGTAGTGAAGCGGGAAAGGTAGATACGCAGTATTTT. Looking up the rest from reference TRBV11-2 and TRBJ2-3 gives the full variable domain: EAGVAQSPRYKIIEKRQSVAFWCNPISGHATLYWYQQILGQGPKLLIQFQNNGVVDDSQLPKDRFSAERLKGVDSTLKIQPAKLEDSAVYLCASSLVGSEAGKVDTQYFGPGTRLTVL.

This clonotype was counted once. The chain recombines TRBV6-1 with TRBJ2-2; D unresolved. The CDR3 consists of 12 residues. Trimming took off 3 bases at V and 5 bases at J, with 4 bases between the two ends. The germline gives CDR1 MNHNS, CDR2 SASEGT. This CDR3 reads CASSEQTGELFF. As DNA, the CDR3 is TGTGCCAGCAGTGAGCAGACCGGGGAGCTGTTTTTT.

This clonotype was found once. This chain links TRBV12-3 or TRBV12-4 with TRBJ2-5; possibly TRBD1 or TRBD2 for D (5 bases each). Trimming took 6 bases from V and 4 from J, leaving 12 bases between them. The CDR3 loop spans 13 amino acids. The CDR3 sequence is CASSPRGAETQYF. The CDR3 DNA follows: TGTGCCAGCAGCCCACGAGGGGCAGAGACCCAGTACTTC.

This clonotype was picked up many times. This rearrangement joins TRBV10-3 to TRBJ1-6; TRBD1 is a possible D gene (5 bases). The CDR3 runs 13 residues. Germline assignment: CDR1 ENHRY and CDR2 SYGVKD. The V gene lost 2 bases and the J gene lost 10 bases, with 9 bases spanning the gap. This CDR3 reads CAISESQGSPLHF. CDR3 bases: TGTGCCATCAGTGAGAGCCAGGGATCACCCCTCCACTTT.

J is TRBJ1-3 and V is TRBV7-2; D is unclear. Germline V CDR1 and CDR2: SGHTA, FQGNSA. The length of the CDR3 is 15 residues. V lost 0 bases, J lost 1 base, and 7 bases lay in between. The CDR3 loop is CASSLAAQSGNTIYF. CDR3 in DNA: TGTGCCAGCAGCTTAGCGGCACAGTCTGGAAACACCATATATTTT.

This clonotype was counted only a few times. The chain combines TRBV10-3 with TRBJ1-5, with D unresolved. Germline values: CDR1 ENHRY, CDR2 SYGVKD. This CDR3 region has 14 residues. V lost 6 bases, J lost 2 bases, and 11 bases lay in between. DNA of the CDR3: TGTGCCATCAGCGAGAGGCCAGGCAATCAGCCCCAGCATTTT. Its translation is CAISERPGNQPQHF.

A few counts support this clonotype. The rearrangement uses TRBV4-2 and TRBJ2-1, with a tentative D call TRBD1 (6 bases). The CDR3 contains 16 residues. Trimming removed 0 bases at V and 4 bases at J, with 13 bases between. Germline-derived CDR1 and CDR2 are LGHNA and YNFKEQ. CDR3 DNA: TGTGCCAGCAGCCAAGATCTGGCAGGGGTGTACAATGAGCAGTTCTTC. Translating gives CASSQDLAGVYNEQFF.